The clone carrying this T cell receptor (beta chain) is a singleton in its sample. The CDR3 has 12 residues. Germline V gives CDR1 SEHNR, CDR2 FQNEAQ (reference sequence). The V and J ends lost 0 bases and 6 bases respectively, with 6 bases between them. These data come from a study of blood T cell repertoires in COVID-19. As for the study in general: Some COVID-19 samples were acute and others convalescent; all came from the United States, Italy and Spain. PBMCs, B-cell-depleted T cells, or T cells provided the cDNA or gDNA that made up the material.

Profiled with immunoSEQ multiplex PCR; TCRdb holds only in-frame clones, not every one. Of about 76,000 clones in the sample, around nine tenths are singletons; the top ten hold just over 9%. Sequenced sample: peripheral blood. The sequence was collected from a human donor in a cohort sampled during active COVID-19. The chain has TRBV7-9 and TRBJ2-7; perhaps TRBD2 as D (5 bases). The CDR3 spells CASSLAGGEQYF. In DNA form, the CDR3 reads TGTGCCAGCAGCTTAGCTGGAGGCGAGCAGTACTTC.